This T cell receptor (beta chain) is from a study of T cells after yellow fever vaccination. MiXCR, applied by TCRdb to the 5' RACE reads, yields one record per CDR3 protein. In the table there are 95,000 to 150,000 distinct CDR3 sequences, 12% to 15% of which are singletons. The source was CD8+ T cells sorted from PBMCs, collected 5 days after the yellow fever booster vaccination. This receptor was taken from a man aged 18 to 29 who received the YFV17D yellow fever vaccine.

CDR3 region: CASSSDPGQGAYEQFF. Written as DNA, the CDR3 is TGTGCCAGCAGCTCAGACCCGGGACAGGGGGCATATGAGCAGTTCTTC. This chain uses TRBV9 with TRBJ2-1; 12 nucleotides agree with TRBD1. V lost 4 bases to trimming and J lost 8 bases; unmatched junction nucleotides: 10. CDR3 length equals 16 residues. CDR1 is SGDLS and CDR2 is YYNGEE in the germline V gene.